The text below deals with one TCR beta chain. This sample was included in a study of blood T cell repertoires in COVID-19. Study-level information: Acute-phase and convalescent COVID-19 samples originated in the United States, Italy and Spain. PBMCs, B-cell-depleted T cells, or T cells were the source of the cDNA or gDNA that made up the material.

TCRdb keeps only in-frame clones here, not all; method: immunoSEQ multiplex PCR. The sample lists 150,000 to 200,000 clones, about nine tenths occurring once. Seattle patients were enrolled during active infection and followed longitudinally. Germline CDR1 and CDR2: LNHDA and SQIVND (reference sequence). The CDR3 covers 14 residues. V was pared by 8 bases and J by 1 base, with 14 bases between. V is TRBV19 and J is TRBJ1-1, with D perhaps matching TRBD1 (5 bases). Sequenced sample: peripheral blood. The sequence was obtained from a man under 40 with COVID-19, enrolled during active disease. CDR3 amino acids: CASLEVGGNTEAFF. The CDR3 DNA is TGTGCCAGTCTTGAAGTGGGGGGGAACACTGAAGCTTTCTTT.